This T cell receptor beta chain was found in a study of shared clonotypes between healthy human individuals. The assay was run at deep level. 200 to 250 ng DNA, about 30,000 T cell genomes, went into each sorted-subset replicate PCR. Here immunoSEQ multiplex PCR was the method, and the copy in TCRdb shows in-frame clones only, minus some. Of about 2,500,000 clones in the sample, around 94% were seen once. The length of the CDR3 is 17 residues. J gave up 5 bases and V 5 bases, and 11 bases lay outside the gene matches. Germline values: CDR1 MDHEN, CDR2 SYDVKM. Participating donors were healthy, HIV-negative adults free of recent acute infections or vaccinations.

This receptor was obtained from a man aged 18-30 years in good health. V is TRBV28 and J is TRBJ2-2; 10 positions agree with TRBD2. The source material was naive CD4+ T cells sorted from blood. The sample's subset: CD45RA+ positively selected. This CDR3 reads CASSLPGLADSTGELFF. CDR3 coding DNA: TGTGCCAGCAGTCTACCCGGACTAGCGGATTCAACCGGGGAGCTGTTTTTT.